The 13 T cell receptor beta chains below come from one sample, sequenced in a study of beta chain features in type 1 diabetes. Investigators reverse transcribed all isolated RNA, so they sequenced expressed TCRB transcripts. Some clones are missing from TCRdb's copy, which holds only in-frame ones; the method was immunoSEQ multiplex PCR. The repertoire consists of hundreds of thousands of clones, with roughly 12% occurring once and the leading ten covering under 0.02%. The sample consisted of naive CD4+ T cells from blood. Receptors were obtained from a man between 18 and 29 years old in good health.

V usage is TRBV7-2 and J usage is TRBJ1-1; TRBD1 aligns across 8 bases. The CDR3 runs to 14 residues. J gave up 4 bases and V 6 bases, and 7 bases lay outside the gene matches. Germline CDR1 SGHTA, CDR2 FQGNSA. The CDR3 loop reads CASRPGTGSTEAFF. CDR3 nucleotide sequence: TGTGCCAGCAGACCCGGGACAGGAAGCACTGAAGCTTTCTTT. The full variable domain, its missing parts supplied by reference TRBV7-2 and TRBJ1-1, is GAGVSQSPSNKVTEKGKDVELRCDPISGHTALYWYRQSLGQGLEFLIYFQGNSAPDKSGLPSDRFSAERTGGSVSTLTIQRTQQEDSAVYLCASRPGTGSTEAFFGQGTRLTVV.

This chain links TRBV7-2 with TRBJ1-2; D is uncertain. Between the trimmed V and J ends, which lost 5 bases and 5 bases, there was a span of 21 bases. The CDR3 runs to 16 residues. Germline CDR1 SGHTA, CDR2 FQGNSA. CDR3: CASSPRGMGSRYGYTF. The DNA for the CDR3 is TGTGCCAGCAGCCCTCGAGGGATGGGTTCCCGGTATGGCTACACCTTC.

This clone was seen only a few times. This chain connects TRBV6-5 to TRBJ2-7, with 11 bases lining up with TRBD2. The CDR3 is made up of 14 amino acids. Looked up from germline, CDR1 is MNHEY and CDR2 is SVGAGI. Unmatched junction bases numbered 5, after V lost 7 bases and J lost 3 bases. CDR3 sequence reads: CASMRLAGGYEQYF. In DNA form, the CDR3 reads TGTGCCAGCATGCGGCTAGCGGGGGGCTACGAGCAGTACTTC.

This clone has only a few counts. This chain connects TRBV7-3 to TRBJ2-2; 7 nucleotides agree with TRBD1. J gave up 6 bases and V 6 bases, and 4 bases lay outside the gene matches. The CDR3 sequence is 13 residues long. Germline assignment: CDR1 SGHTA and CDR2 FQGTGA. DNA for the CDR3: TGTGCCAGCAGTCAAACAGGGGCCGGGGAGCTGTTTTTT. The encoded protein is CASSQTGAGELFF.

The chain is built from TRBV5-1 and TRBJ2-3, with TRBD1 as a possible D gene (6 bases). Germline V gene lookup returns CDR1 SGHRS and CDR2 YFSETQ. V lost 1 base and J lost 3, with 12 bases in between. CDR3 length: 15 residues. This chain's CDR3 is CASSLLQGRTDTQYF. The CDR3 nucleotides read TGCGCCAGCAGCTTGTTACAGGGACGTACAGATACGCAGTATTTT.

This clone has only a few counts. The CDR3 nucleotides are TGTGCCAGCAGAAACATAGCGGGAGTGGGTACGCAGTATTTT. Translation: CASRNIAGVGTQYF. The chain couples TRBV7-3 to TRBJ2-3; TRBD2 matches at 9 bases. CDR3 length: 14 residues. The J segment lost 8 bases and the V segment lost 6 bases, leaving 9 bases of the junction unmatched. Germline CDR1 is SGHTA and CDR2 is FQGTGA.

This clone has just a few counts. The chain uses TRBV28 and TRBJ2-2; D may be TRBD1 (5 bases). V shed 7 bases and J shed 0 bases, with 6 bases lying between them. CDR1 and CDR2 from the germline V gene are MDHEN and SYDVKM. The CDR3 consists of 13 residues. The CDR3 DNA follows: TGTGCCAGCACAGGGCCGAACACCGGGGAGCTGTTTTTT. Its protein product is CASTGPNTGELFF.

The V call is TRBV28, the J call TRBJ1-2; 8 nucleotides align to TRBD1. The trim removed 6 bases at V and 5 bases at J, leaving 8 bases unmatched. CDR3 length: 14 amino acids. Germline values: CDR1 MDHEN, CDR2 SYDVKM. The chain's CDR3 is CASSSQDRAYGYTF. The CDR3 nucleotides read TGTGCCAGCAGCTCACAGGACAGGGCGTATGGCTACACCTTC.

The chain carries TRBV7-2 and TRBJ1-5; 7 bases fit TRBD1. The CDR3 length is 18 residues. The V gene's germline CDR1 is SGHTA and CDR2 FQGNSA. V lost 5 bases to trimming and J lost 0 bases; unmatched junction nucleotides: 13. The CDR3 is CASSPVVTGRLSNQPQHF. As DNA, the CDR3 is TGTGCCAGCAGCCCCGTTGTGACAGGGAGGCTTAGCAATCAGCCCCAGCATTTT.

The V gene is TRBV5-1, the J gene TRBJ2-7; TRBD2 is a possible D gene (5 bases). V shed 2 bases and J shed 7 bases, with 13 bases lying between them. CDR1 SGHRS and CDR2 YFSETQ come from the germline V gene. CDR3 size: 13 residues. In nucleotides, the CDR3 is TGCGCCAGCAGCTTAAAGGGAGATTGGGAGCAGTACTTC. Protein product: CASSLKGDWEQYF.

This clone came up a few times. This rearrangement joins TRBV7-2 to TRBJ2-2; D may be TRBD2 (5 bases). V was shortened by 4 bases and J by 2 bases, with 8 bases between the two germline ends. CDR3 length: 14 residues. Germline V gives CDR1 SGHTA, CDR2 FQGNSA. The CDR3 DNA is TGTGCCAGCAGCTCGGGAATTAACACCGGGGAGCTGTTTTTT. It specifies CASSSGINTGELFF.

The chain is built from TRBV28 and TRBJ1-2, with TRBD1 matching over 8 bases. CDR1 is MDHEN and CDR2 is SYDVKM in the germline V gene. J was trimmed by 4 bases and V by 4 bases; bases with no gene match: 5. The CDR3 covers 14 residues. The CDR3 DNA follows: TGTGCCAGCAGTTCGGGACAGGCCTCCTATGGCTACACCTTC. Protein sequence: CASSSGQASYGYTF.

This clone occurred a few times. V usage is TRBV9 and J usage is TRBJ2-7, with 9 positions matching TRBD1. Germline V gene data show CDR1 as SGDLS and CDR2 as YYNGEE. V shed 4 bases, J shed 6 bases, and the junction held 8 bases outside the gene matches. The CDR3 runs to 14 residues. CDR3 DNA: TGTGCCAGCAGCATACAGGGGGCAGTTGGCGAGCAGTACTTC. It is translated as CASSIQGAVGEQYF.